This T cell receptor beta chain came from a study of graft-versus-host responses after intestinal transplantation. Study-wide results and limits: After transplant, early declines in HvG clones were associated with peak levels of circulating GvH clones.

Between the trimmed V and J ends, which lost 2 bases and 4 bases, there was a span of 11 bases. CDR3 length: 14 amino acids. The germline gives CDR1 MNHEY, CDR2 SMNVEV (reference sequence). Data came from immunoSEQ multiplex PCR; TCRdb stores just in-frame clones and leaves some out. Of fewer than 15,000 clones listed, approximately 30% are singletons. The authors plated 200,000 CFSE-labeled responder cells with 200,000 irradiated, violet-dye-labeled stimulator cells. Following the reaction, CD3+CD4+ and CD3+CD8+ responders that were proliferating and CFSE-low underwent sorting. This clonotype originated in a human patient who received an intestinal transplant. The chain employs TRBV27 and TRBJ1-2; D gene ambiguous. The sample here was alloreactive CD8+ T cells from a mixed lymphocyte reaction culture, taken before intestinal transplant. Subset specified: CFSE-low proliferating T cells sorted from roughly 6-day pre-transplant mixed lymphocyte reaction (GvH or HvG direction). CDR3 amino acids: CASSLNVGVYGYTF. The CDR3 bases are TGTGCCAGCAGTTTAAATGTCGGGGTCTATGGCTACACCTTC.